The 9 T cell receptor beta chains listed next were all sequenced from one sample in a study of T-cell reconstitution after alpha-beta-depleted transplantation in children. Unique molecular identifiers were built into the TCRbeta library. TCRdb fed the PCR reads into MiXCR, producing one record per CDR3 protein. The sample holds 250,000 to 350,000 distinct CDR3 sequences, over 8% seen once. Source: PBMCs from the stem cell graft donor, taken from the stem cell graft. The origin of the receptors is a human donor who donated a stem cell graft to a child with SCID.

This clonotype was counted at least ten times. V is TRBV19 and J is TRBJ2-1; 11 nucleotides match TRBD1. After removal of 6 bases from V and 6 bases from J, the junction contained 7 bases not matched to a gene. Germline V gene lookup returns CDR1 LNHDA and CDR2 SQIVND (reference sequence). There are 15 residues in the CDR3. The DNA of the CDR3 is TGTGCCAGTAGGGATCCCGGGACAGGGGGCAATGAGCAGTTCTTC. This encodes CASRDPGTGGNEQFF.

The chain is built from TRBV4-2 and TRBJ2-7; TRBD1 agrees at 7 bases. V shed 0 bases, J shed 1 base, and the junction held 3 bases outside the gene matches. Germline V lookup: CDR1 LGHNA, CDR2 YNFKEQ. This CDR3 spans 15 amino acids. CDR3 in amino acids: CASSQDRGMSYEQYF. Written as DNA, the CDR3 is TGTGCCAGCAGCCAAGACAGGGGGATGTCCTACGAGCAGTACTTC.

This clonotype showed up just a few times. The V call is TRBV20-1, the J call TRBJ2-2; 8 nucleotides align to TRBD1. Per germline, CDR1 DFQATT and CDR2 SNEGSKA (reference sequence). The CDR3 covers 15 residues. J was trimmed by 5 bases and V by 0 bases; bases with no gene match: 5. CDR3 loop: CSARDRDRGTGELFF. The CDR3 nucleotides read TGCAGTGCTAGAGATCGAGACAGGGGTACCGGGGAGCTGTTTTTT.

Here the CDR3 DNA reads TGCGCCAGCAGCCCGGACGTCTGGGCTGGGGCCAACGTCCTGACTTTC. This translates into CASSPDVWAGANVLTF. The chain uses TRBV5-1 and TRBJ2-6; unclear D gene. Germline V CDR1 and CDR2: SGHRS, YFSETQ. The CDR3 is made up of 16 amino acids. Trimming cost V 4 bases and J 2 bases, with 13 bases left between them.

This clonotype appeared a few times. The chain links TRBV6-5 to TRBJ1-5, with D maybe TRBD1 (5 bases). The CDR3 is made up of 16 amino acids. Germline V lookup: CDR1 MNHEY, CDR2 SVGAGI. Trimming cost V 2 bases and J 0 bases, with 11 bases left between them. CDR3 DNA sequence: TGTGCCAGCAGTTACGGGGCGGGGTATAGCAATCAGCCCCAGCATTTT. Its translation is CASSYGAGYSNQPQHF.

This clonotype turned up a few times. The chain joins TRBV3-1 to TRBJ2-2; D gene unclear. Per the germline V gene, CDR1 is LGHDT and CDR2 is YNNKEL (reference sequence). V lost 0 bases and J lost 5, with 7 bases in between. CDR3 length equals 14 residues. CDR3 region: CASSQDLLTGELFF. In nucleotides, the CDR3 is TGTGCCAGCAGCCAAGATCTGCTGACCGGGGAGCTGTTTTTT.

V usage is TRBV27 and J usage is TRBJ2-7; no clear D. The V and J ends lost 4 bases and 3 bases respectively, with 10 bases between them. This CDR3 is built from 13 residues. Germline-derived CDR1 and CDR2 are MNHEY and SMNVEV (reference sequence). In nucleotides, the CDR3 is TGTGCCAGCAGTTACGGCCTGTACTACGAGCAGTACTTC. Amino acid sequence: CASSYGLYYEQYF.

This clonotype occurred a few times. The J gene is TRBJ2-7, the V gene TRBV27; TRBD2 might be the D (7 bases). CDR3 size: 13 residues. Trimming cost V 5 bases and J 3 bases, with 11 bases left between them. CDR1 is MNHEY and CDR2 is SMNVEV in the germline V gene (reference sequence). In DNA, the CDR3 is TGTGCCAGCAGTAGCGGGGACAACTACGAGCAGTACTTC. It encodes CASSSGDNYEQYF.

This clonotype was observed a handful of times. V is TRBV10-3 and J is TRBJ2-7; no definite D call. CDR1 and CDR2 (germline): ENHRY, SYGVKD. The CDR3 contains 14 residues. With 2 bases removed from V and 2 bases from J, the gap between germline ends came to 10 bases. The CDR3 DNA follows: TGTGCCATCAGTGAGGAGCAGGTTGCCTACGAGCAGTACTTC. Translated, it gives CAISEEQVAYEQYF.